The 29 T cell receptor beta chains listed next were all sequenced from one sample in a study of blood T cell repertoires in COVID-19. Libraries were prepared by immunoSEQ multiplex PCR; TCRdb keeps only in-frame clonotypes and omits some of them. Of over 100,000 clones in the sample, around 86% were seen once. Sequences were obtained from peripheral blood. The source of these receptors is a man between 65 and 79 years old with acute or convalescent COVID-19.

The chain couples TRBV28 to TRBJ2-1; possible D gene TRBD1, 6 bases. V shed 5 bases and J shed 7 bases, with 21 bases lying between them. Per the germline V gene, CDR1 is MDHEN and CDR2 is SYDVKM. The CDR3 sequence is 16 residues long. The CDR3 bases are TGTGCCAGCAGTCCGCCTCGACAGGCTACATTTAATGAGCAGTTCTTC. This codes for CASSPPRQATFNEQFF.

V gene TRBV28 combines with J gene TRBJ2-3, with a weak D call TRBD1 (5 bases). V lost 5 bases and J 0 bases, leaving 18 bases between the germline ends. Per the germline V gene, CDR1 is MDHEN and CDR2 is SYDVKM. CDR3 size: 17 residues. CDR3 region: CASSPYSTDTSTDTQYF. Here the CDR3 DNA reads TGTGCCAGCAGTCCATACTCCACGGACACCAGCACAGATACGCAGTATTTT.

The table lists this clone with a few counts. This chain connects TRBV18 to TRBJ2-2; tentatively, D is TRBD2 (6 bases). CDR1 and CDR2 from the germline V gene are KGHSH and LQKENI. CDR3 length: 16 residues. V was pared by 5 bases and J by 3 bases, with 16 bases between. The CDR3 nucleotides are TGTGCCAGCTCAAAAAACAAGGGACTTGACACCGGGGAGCTGTTTTTT. It specifies CASSKNKGLDTGELFF.

The chain joins TRBV5-1 to TRBJ1-2; tentative D call: TRBD1 (6 bases). The germline gives CDR1 SGHRS, CDR2 YFSETQ. The V gene lost 0 bases and the J gene lost 8 bases, with 14 bases spanning the gap. This CDR3 is built from 14 residues. The CDR3 is CASSLEGQGNGYTF. For the CDR3, the DNA is TGCGCCAGCAGCTTGGAAGGTCAGGGGAACGGCTACACCTTC.

This chain joins TRBV6-2 or TRBV6-3 and TRBJ1-5; 7 nucleotides agree with TRBD1. The V gene's germline CDR1 is MNHEY and CDR2 SVGEGT. The CDR3 extends over 15 amino acids. V dropped 2 bases and J dropped 2; count of bases not matched to a gene: 3. The CDR3 here is CASSYDGQGNQPQHF. The CDR3 DNA sequence: TGTGCCAGCAGTTACGATGGACAGGGCAATCAGCCCCAGCATTTT.

The chain links TRBV19 to TRBJ2-3, with 7 bases matching TRBD1. The germline CDR1 and CDR2 sequences are LNHDA and SQIVND (reference sequence). V dropped 1 base and J dropped 2; count of bases not matched to a gene: 6. The CDR3 length is 16 residues. This CDR3 reads CASSIGQGFNTDTQYF. The CDR3 nucleotides read TGTGCCAGTAGTATAGGACAGGGTTTCAACACAGATACGCAGTATTTT.

V gene TRBV6-1 combines with J gene TRBJ1-1; 7 bases align to TRBD1. This CDR3 contains 16 residues. V dropped 4 bases and J dropped 6; count of bases not matched to a gene: 14. Germline-derived CDR1 and CDR2 are MNHNS and SASEGT. The CDR3 loop reads CASSGHNDRVGAEAFF. The CDR3 nucleotides are TGTGCCAGCAGTGGACACAACGACAGGGTTGGGGCTGAAGCTTTCTTT.

This chain uses TRBV2 with TRBJ2-3; D is possibly TRBD2 (5 bases). The V gene lost 8 bases and the J gene lost 0 bases, with 12 bases spanning the gap. The CDR3 is 14 residues long. Germline V gene lookup returns CDR1 SNHLY and CDR2 FYNNEI. CDR3 bases: TGTGCCAGCGCTAAGGACTTTAGCACAGATACGCAGTATTTT. Translating it yields CASAKDFSTDTQYF.

The V call is TRBV5-4, the J call TRBJ1-2; TRBD1 matches 9 bases. In germline, CDR1 is SGHNT, CDR2 YYREEE (reference sequence). Losses at the gene ends were 3 bases for V and 4 bases for J; bases not matched to a gene: 7. The CDR3 length is 15 residues. The CDR3 spells CASSSPGQGTYGYTF. DNA for the CDR3: TGTGCCAGCAGCTCCCCGGGACAGGGTACCTATGGCTACACCTTC.

The chain combines TRBV5-6 with TRBJ2-7; a weak D match, TRBD1 (6 bases). This CDR3 region has 13 residues. Germline lookup yields CDR1 SGHDT and CDR2 YYEEEE. Trimming removed 2 bases from V and 6 bases from J, with 12 bases in between. Here the CDR3 DNA reads TGTGCCAGCAGCTTATTTCAGGGGCGCGAGCAGTACTTC. Amino acids: CASSLFQGREQYF.

The chain recombines TRBV5-4 with TRBJ2-7; no clear D gene. This CDR3 comprises 14 residues. The V gene lost 1 base and the J gene lost 0 bases, with 8 bases spanning the gap. Germline CDR1 reads SGHNT; CDR2 reads YYREEE (reference sequence). CDR3 region: CASSLSADSYEQYF. The CDR3 DNA sequence: TGTGCCAGCAGCTTGTCTGCGGACTCCTACGAGCAGTACTTC.

The chain couples TRBV28 to TRBJ2-7; D unclear. Looked up from germline, CDR1 is MDHEN and CDR2 is SYDVKM. V lost 8 bases and J lost 2, with 4 bases in between. This CDR3 has 10 amino acids. CDR3 amino acids: CASSTYEQYF. CDR3 DNA: TGTGCCAGCTCTACCTACGAGCAGTACTTC.

The gene calls are TRBV27 and TRBJ1-6; 8 bases align to TRBD1. The CDR3 covers 15 residues. CDR1 is MNHEY and CDR2 is SMNVEV in the germline V gene (reference sequence). After removal of 3 bases from V and 9 bases from J, the junction contained 7 bases not matched to a gene. DNA for the CDR3: TGTGCCAGCAGTTTCGGGGACAGGTCGAGTTCACCCCTCCACTTT. Protein product: CASSFGDRSSSPLHF.

V gene TRBV6-2 or TRBV6-3 combines with J gene TRBJ2-7; TRBD2 matches at 10 bases. The CDR3 covers 15 residues. The V gene end was trimmed by 5 bases and the J gene end by 4 bases; junction bases not matched to a gene: 8. Germline-derived CDR1 and CDR2 are MNHEY and SVGEGT. In DNA form, the CDR3 reads TGTGCCAGCAGTGCAACCTCTAGCGGGAGTTACGAGCAGTACTTC. Amino acids: CASSATSSGSYEQYF.

V gene TRBV12-3 or TRBV12-4 combines with J gene TRBJ1-5; D is unclear. The CDR3 has 13 residues. With 6 bases removed from V and 5 bases from J, the gap between germline ends came to 11 bases. The CDR3 DNA sequence: TGTGCCAGCAGCGAACGTGGGCATCAGCCCCAGCATTTT. This codes for CASSERGHQPQHF.

V and J are TRBV5-6 and TRBJ1-1; tentative D call: TRBD1 (5 bases). The germline V gene has CDR1 SGHDT and CDR2 YYEEEE. V was cut by 0 bases and J by 2 bases, with 8 bases left in between. This CDR3 is built from 14 residues. CDR3 sequence reads: CASSLDGGNTEAFF. Here the CDR3 DNA reads TGTGCCAGCAGCTTGGACGGGGGAAACACTGAAGCTTTCTTT.

The V call is TRBV5-5, the J call TRBJ2-3; TRBD2 agrees at 10 bases. This CDR3 comprises 16 residues. Trimming took 1 base from V and 6 from J; bases not matched to a gene: 8. CDR1 and CDR2 (germline): SGHKS, YYEKEE (reference sequence). In DNA, the CDR3 is TGTGCCAGCAGCTTGAAATCCAGCGGGGGGGCGGATACGCAGTATTTT. It codes for CASSLKSSGGADTQYF. Full variable domain (remainder filled in from reference TRBV5-5 and TRBJ2-3): DAGVTQSPTHLIKTRGQQVTLRCSPISGHKSVSWYQQVLGQGPQFIFQYYEKEERGRGNFPDRFSARQFPNYSSELNVNALLLGDSALYLCASSLKSSGGADTQYFGPGTRLTVL.

The chain uses TRBV6-5 and TRBJ2-1; D unclear. With 2 bases removed from V and 5 bases from J, the gap between germline ends came to 13 bases. Germline V gives CDR1 MNHEY, CDR2 SVGAGI. This CDR3 has 15 amino acids. CDR3 sequence reads: CASSYRFSSDNEQFF. CDR3 in DNA: TGTGCCAGCAGTTACCGGTTTAGCAGCGACAATGAGCAGTTCTTC.

The CDR3 DNA is TGTGCCATCAGCCGGACTAGCGGGTCCTACGAGCAGTACTTC. It translates to CAISRTSGSYEQYF. This chain joins TRBV10-3 and TRBJ2-7; 11 positions match TRBD2. With 6 bases clipped from V and 1 base from J, the junction kept 2 bases outside the gene matches. CDR3 length: 14 amino acids. Looked up from germline, CDR1 is ENHRY and CDR2 is SYGVKD.

This clone was seen only once. The rearrangement uses TRBV15 and TRBJ2-1; 7 bases fit TRBD1. Germline V lookup: CDR1 LNHNV, CDR2 YYDKDF (reference sequence). This CDR3 region has 12 residues. Losses at the gene ends were 11 bases for V and 6 bases for J; bases not matched to a gene: 7. In DNA, the CDR3 is TGTGCCGGTTCACAGGGGCGCAATGAGCAGTTCTTC. Translated: CAGSQGRNEQFF.

The chain carries TRBV7-2 and TRBJ2-2, with 11 bases that match TRBD2. The CDR3 runs 16 residues. Unmatched junction bases numbered 8, after V lost 4 bases and J lost 7 bases. The germline V gene has CDR1 SGHTA and CDR2 FQGNSA. In DNA, the CDR3 is TGTGCCAGCAGCTCCATAGCGGGGGGGCCCATCGGGGAGCTGTTTTTT. It is translated as CASSSIAGGPIGELFF. The whole variable domain, filled in from reference TRBV7-2 and TRBJ2-2, reads GAGVSQSPSNKVTEKGKDVELRCDPISGHTALYWYRQSLGQGLEFLIYFQGNSAPDKSGLPSDRFSAERTGGSVSTLTIQRTQQEDSAVYLCASSSIAGGPIGELFFGEGSRLTVL.

The chain uses TRBV5-6 and TRBJ1-1, with D perhaps matching TRBD1 (6 bases). The CDR3 contains 16 residues. Trimming shortened V by 0 bases and J by 8 bases, and 20 bases separated the two germline ends. The V gene's germline CDR1 is SGHDT and CDR2 YYEEEE. The DNA of the CDR3 is TGTGCCAGCAGCTTGGCCTTGGGGGCAGGAAACTTCGAAGCTTTCTTT. Translating gives CASSLALGAGNFEAFF.

The chain carries TRBV28 and TRBJ1-4, with 7 bases aligning to TRBD1. Germline V gives CDR1 MDHEN, CDR2 SYDVKM. V lost 7 bases to trimming and J lost 2 bases; unmatched junction nucleotides: 4. This CDR3 comprises 14 residues. In DNA form, the CDR3 reads TGTGCCAGCACCGGGACAGCCACTAATGAAAAACTGTTTTTT. As protein: CASTGTATNEKLFF.

As to this clone: Additional DNA sequences in this sample encode the identical CDR3. J is TRBJ2-2 and V is TRBV6-1; D gene uncertain. The germline gives CDR1 MNHNS, CDR2 SASEGT. The CDR3 sequence is 13 residues long. Between the trimmed V and J ends, which lost 2 bases and 6 bases, there was a span of 7 bases. The CDR3 bases are TGTGCCAGCAGTGAAACCGGTCCCGGGGAGCTGTTTTTT. Translated, it gives CASSETGPGELFF.

V usage is TRBV29-1 and J usage is TRBJ2-5; 15 bases fit TRBD2. This CDR3 has 16 residues. Losses at the gene ends were 6 bases for V and 4 bases for J; bases not matched to a gene: 9. CDR1 is SQVTM, CDR2 ANQGSEA, per germline. The DNA for the CDR3 is TGCAGCGTCTCAATAGGACTAGCGGGAGGGGGAGAGACCCAGTACTTC. It yields the protein CSVSIGLAGGGETQYF. Based on the CDR3 plus reference TRBV29-1 and TRBJ2-5, the full variable domain is SAVISQKPSRDICQRGTSLTIQCQVDSQVTMMFWYRQQPGQSLTLIATANQGSEATYESGFVIDKFPISRPNLTFSTLTVSNMSPEDSSIYLCSVSIGLAGGGETQYFGPGTRLLVL.

The chain recombines TRBV18 with TRBJ2-6, with 9 bases aligning to TRBD1. Germline CDR1 is KGHSH and CDR2 is LQKENI. The CDR3 has 18 residues. The V and J ends lost 0 bases and 0 bases, in that order; junction bases with no gene match: 3. CDR3 region: CASSPPGQGSSGANVLTF. CDR3 DNA: TGTGCCAGCTCACCACCGGGACAGGGAAGCTCTGGGGCCAACGTCCTGACTTTC.

The chain links TRBV28 to TRBJ1-1; a possible D gene is TRBD1 (5 bases). The germline V gene has CDR1 MDHEN and CDR2 SYDVKM. CDR3 length equals 16 residues. V gave up 1 base and J gave up 4 bases, with 16 bases separating them. The CDR3 spells CASSLSQVGQVTEAFF. The CDR3 coding sequence is TGTGCCAGCAGTTTATCCCAAGTCGGACAAGTCACTGAAGCTTTCTTT.

V usage is TRBV30 and J usage is TRBJ1-4; D gene uncertain. CDR3 size: 15 residues. Trimming cost V 0 bases and J 0 bases, with 8 bases left between them. Germline-derived CDR1 and CDR2 are GTSNPN and SVGIG (reference sequence). CDR3 bases: TGTGCCTGGAGTGTACGGTCGACAACTAATGAAAAACTGTTTTTT. Translated, it gives CAWSVRSTTNEKLFF.

The genes are TRBV11-2 and TRBJ2-1; TRBD2 is a possible D gene (7 bases). This CDR3 has 19 residues. The V and J ends lost 7 bases and 0 bases respectively, with 25 bases between them. Germline loops: CDR1 SGHAT, CDR2 FQNNGV. The chain's CDR3 is CASTTRGGQRLTSYNEQFF. In DNA form, the CDR3 reads TGTGCCAGCACCACAAGGGGGGGTCAGCGCCTGACCTCCTACAATGAGCAGTTCTTC.